These 27 T cell receptor beta chains came from one sample sequenced in a study of T-cell memory formation after mild COVID-19. In TCRdb, the 5' RACE reads were re-called with MiXCR into one record per CDR3 protein. The sample holds around 450,000 distinct CDR3 sequences; roughly 20% are singletons and the top ten take more than 8%. The material sequenced was PBMCs or a T cell subset sorted from them (not recorded which). Receptor source: an adult woman who had mild COVID-19 (a few samples of this study predate the infection). Cell type and time point are not known.

J is TRBJ2-3 and V is TRBV5-1, with 9 bases matching TRBD2. The CDR3 spans 14 residues. Per germline, CDR1 SGHRS and CDR2 YFSETQ. The J segment lost 1 base and the V segment lost 6 bases, leaving 3 bases of the junction unmatched. CDR3 coding DNA: TGCGCCAGCACCTCTAGCGGGGGCACAGATACGCAGTATTTT. Its translation is CASTSSGGTDTQYF.

The chain links TRBV7-9 to TRBJ2-1; no clear D gene. Germline V gene data show CDR1 as SEHNR and CDR2 as FQNEAQ (reference sequence). Trimming shortened V by 5 bases and J by 7 bases, and 21 bases separated the two germline ends. The CDR3 extends over 16 amino acids. The CDR3 DNA follows: TGTGCCAGCAGCACCCTGCCGGGTACGTTGGGTAATGAGCAGTTCTTC. Protein sequence: CASSTLPGTLGNEQFF.

This rearrangement joins TRBV6-6 to TRBJ2-5; 8 positions agree with TRBD2. The CDR3 is 15 residues long. CDR1 MNHNY and CDR2 SVGAGI come from the germline V gene (reference sequence). V trimming: 7 bases; J trimming: 5 bases; junction bases outside the gene matches: 12. CDR3 residues: CASKLSGTRAETQYF. CDR3 nucleotides: TGTGCCAGCAAACTCTCCGGGACTAGAGCTGAGACCCAGTACTTC.

The CDR3 bases are TGCAGTGCTTCCGGGACTAGCGATTACTCCACTAGCACAGATACGCAGTATTTT. Protein: CSASGTSDYSTSTDTQYF. The chain combines TRBV20-1 with TRBJ2-3, with 10 bases that match TRBD2. This CDR3 comprises 18 residues. Trimming cost V 5 bases and J 0 bases; bases outside gene matches: 14. Germline values: CDR1 DFQATT, CDR2 SNEGSKA (reference sequence).

This clonotype has ten or more counts. This sequence joins TRBV7-9 and TRBJ2-1, with 10 bases lining up with TRBD2. Germline V gene lookup returns CDR1 SEHNR and CDR2 FQNEAQ (reference sequence). The trim removed 3 bases at V and 8 bases at J, leaving 7 bases unmatched. The CDR3 contains 15 residues. In DNA, the CDR3 is TGTGCCAGCAGCTTCGGGCTAGCGGGAGTCGATGAGCAGTTCTTC. Translating it yields CASSFGLAGVDEQFF.

This rearrangement joins TRBV6-6 to TRBJ1-2; D is perhaps TRBD1 (6 bases). The V gene lost 7 bases and the J gene lost 6 bases, with 21 bases spanning the gap. The germline CDR1 and CDR2 sequences are MNHNY and SVGAGI (reference sequence). CDR3 size: 15 residues. The CDR3, as DNA: TGTGCCAGCACTCTATCGCCAGGGGTGTTAGATGGCTACACCTTC. This gives the protein CASTLSPGVLDGYTF.

This clonotype was counted a few times. This chain connects TRBV27 to TRBJ2-5, with D unclear. The CDR3 consists of 11 residues. Germline CDR1 MNHEY, CDR2 SMNVEV (reference sequence). Trimming took 9 bases from V and 5 from J, leaving 10 bases between them. The CDR3 region is CASDVGETQYF. The CDR3 nucleotides read TGTGCCAGTGACGTCGGGGAGACCCAGTACTTC.

This clonotype was found many times. V usage is TRBV12-3 or TRBV12-4 and J usage is TRBJ2-7, with D possibly TRBD1 on 5 matching bases. The CDR3 has 12 amino acids. V lost 2 bases to trimming and J lost 4 bases, with 6 bases between them. CDR3 bases: TGTGCCAGCAGTTTAAGGGGTTACGAGCAGTACTTC. As protein: CASSLRGYEQYF.

This clonotype was counted only a few times. The chain is built from TRBV20-1 and TRBJ1-2, with D uncertain. V was shortened by 0 bases and J by 7 bases, with 12 bases between the two germline ends. This CDR3 region has 13 residues. Germline lookup yields CDR1 DFQATT and CDR2 SNEGSKA (reference sequence). The CDR3 DNA reads TGCAGTGCTAGAGACCTACGCGGCGGTGGCTACACCTTC. The encoded protein is CSARDLRGGGYTF.

This clonotype was counted a few times. The CDR3 spells CASTNLGSPSYEQYF. The CDR3 DNA sequence: TGTGCCAGTACCAATTTGGGCTCCCCCTCTTACGAGCAGTACTTC. The chain links TRBV19 to TRBJ2-7; D gene unclear. This CDR3 is 15 amino acids long. Germline CDR1 reads LNHDA; CDR2 reads SQIVND (reference sequence). V lost 7 bases and J 4 bases, leaving 20 bases between the germline ends. Complete variable domain (other parts from reference TRBV19 and TRBJ2-7): DGGITQSPKYLFRKEGQNVTLSCEQNLNHDAMYWYRQDPGQGLRLIYYSQIVNDFQKGDIAEGYSVSREKKESFPLTVTSAQKNPTAFYLCASTNLGSPSYEQYFGPGTRLTVT.

This clonotype turned up a few times. The chain carries TRBV12-3 or TRBV12-4 and TRBJ2-1; 8 positions agree with TRBD2. With V trimmed by 5 bases and J by 15 bases, 21 bases remained unmatched. The CDR3 length is 16 residues. CDR3 region: CASSARSRSGAEDRFF. CDR3 bases: TGTGCCAGCAGTGCTAGGTCCCGTAGCGGGGCAGAGGATAGGTTCTTC.

V usage is TRBV5-5 and J usage is TRBJ1-5; D is unresolved. Trimming removed 7 bases from V and 0 bases from J, with 14 bases in between. Germline assignment: CDR1 SGHKS and CDR2 YYEKEE (reference sequence). This CDR3 has 15 residues. CDR3 residues: CASAPRADSNQPQHF. CDR3 nucleotides: TGTGCCAGCGCGCCCCGAGCCGATAGCAATCAGCCCCAGCATTTT.

This clonotype has more than one count but fewer than ten. The chain couples TRBV2 to TRBJ2-5; D perhaps matches TRBD2 (6 bases). The V end was cut by 8 bases, the J end by 1 base, with 11 bases between. Germline V gene data show CDR1 as SNHLY and CDR2 as FYNNEI. The CDR3 runs 13 residues. The CDR3 loop is CASRRTIQETQYF. The CDR3 coding sequence is TGTGCCAGCCGACGGACTATCCAAGAGACCCAGTACTTC.

The CDR3 here is CSVGSGEAPNEQFF. CDR3 nucleotide sequence: TGCAGCGTTGGATCGGGGGAGGCCCCGAATGAGCAGTTCTTC. The rearrangement joins TRBV29-1 to TRBJ2-1; the D gene is possibly TRBD2 (6 bases). V lost 4 bases, J lost 7 bases, and 17 bases lay in between. CDR3 length: 14 amino acids. The V gene's germline CDR1 is SQVTM and CDR2 ANQGSEA.

J is TRBJ2-7 and V is TRBV20-1; possible D gene TRBD2, 6 bases. The CDR3 has 12 residues. V was shortened by 5 bases and J by 6 bases, with 14 bases between the two germline ends. Germline V gene data show CDR1 as DFQATT and CDR2 as SNEGSKA (reference sequence). The CDR3 DNA follows: TGCAGTGCTCGCAGGGACGGGGGCGAGCAGTACTTC. Its protein is CSARRDGGEQYF.

This rearrangement joins TRBV6-5 to TRBJ1-5, with D perhaps matching TRBD1 (5 bases). V gave up 7 bases and J gave up 3 bases, with 16 bases separating them. Germline assignment: CDR1 MNHEY and CDR2 SVGAGI. The CDR3 extends over 15 amino acids. The CDR3 bases are TGTGCCAGCATGTCCTTGGGGGGTCCCAATCAGCCCCAGCATTTT. Its translation is CASMSLGGPNQPQHF.

Only a few counts were recorded for this clonotype. The chain combines TRBV14 with TRBJ2-1; D unclear. Germline loops: CDR1 SGHDN, CDR2 FVKESK. The CDR3 consists of 15 residues. V gave up 0 bases and J gave up 0 bases, with 6 bases separating them. CDR3 DNA: TGTGCCAGCAGCCAAGACAGTGACTCCTACAATGAGCAGTTCTTC. Encoded protein: CASSQDSDSYNEQFF.

V and J are TRBV29-1 and TRBJ2-5; 8 bases align to TRBD1. J was trimmed by 6 bases and V by 7 bases; bases with no gene match: 13. The CDR3 has 14 amino acids. Germline V CDR1 and CDR2: SQVTM, ANQGSEA. CDR3 in amino acids: CSADRDRMVKTQYF. CDR3 DNA sequence: TGCAGCGCCGACCGGGACAGGATGGTAAAGACCCAGTACTTC.

This clonotype has more than one count but fewer than ten. The rearrangement joins TRBV11-3 to TRBJ1-1; a weak D match, TRBD1 (5 bases). The CDR3 runs 17 residues. CDR1 and CDR2 from the germline V gene are SGHNT and YENEEA. Trimming stripped 6 bases from V and 1 base from J, with 21 bases between. CDR3 loop: CASSWKVRGRENTEAFF. The CDR3 DNA reads TGTGCCAGCAGTTGGAAGGTACGGGGACGGGAGAACACTGAAGCTTTCTTT.

The chain recombines TRBV6-1 with TRBJ1-4; perhaps TRBD1 as D (5 bases). The CDR3 extends over 16 amino acids. The germline V gene encodes CDR1 MNHNS and CDR2 SASEGT. Trimming left V 1 base short and J 1 base short, with 10 bases between. This CDR3 reads CASSEGWGLTNEKLFF. DNA for the CDR3: TGTGCCAGCAGTGAAGGATGGGGGTTAACTAATGAAAAACTGTTTTTT.

V and J are TRBV7-2 and TRBJ2-1; TRBD2 might be the D (6 bases). CDR1 and CDR2 from the germline V gene are SGHTA and FQGNSA. This CDR3 contains 15 residues. Trimming stripped 5 bases from V and 7 bases from J, with 18 bases between. In DNA, the CDR3 is TGTGCCAGCAGCCTAAAGGAGGGTAGAGTTAATGAGCAGTTCTTC. As protein: CASSLKEGRVNEQFF.

This clonotype was counted many times. This chain uses TRBV29-1 with TRBJ1-1, with D unresolved. V was trimmed by 4 bases and J by 5 bases, leaving 14 bases between them. The CDR3 contains 13 residues. Per germline, CDR1 SQVTM and CDR2 ANQGSEA. The chain's CDR3 is CSVGEATGTEAFF. The CDR3 nucleotides read TGCAGCGTTGGGGAGGCCACGGGGACTGAAGCTTTCTTT.

This chain uses TRBV7-9 with TRBJ1-2, with TRBD1 matching over 8 bases. The CDR3 is 16 amino acids. The germline gives CDR1 SEHNR, CDR2 FQNEAQ (reference sequence). V lost 5 bases, J lost 3 bases, and 11 bases stayed unmatched. In nucleotides, the CDR3 is TGTGCCAGCAGCAGACCGGAATGGGGACAGGACTATGGCTACACCTTC. This translates into CASSRPEWGQDYGYTF.

The chain carries TRBV7-2 and TRBJ2-3; D is uncertain. Germline V gives CDR1 SGHTA, CDR2 FQGNSA. The CDR3 has 14 residues. V lost 7 bases, J lost 1 base, and 12 bases lay in between. The CDR3: CASTKGRGTDTQYF. The CDR3 region has the DNA TGTGCCAGCACCAAAGGCCGTGGCACAGATACGCAGTATTTT.

J is TRBJ1-1 and V is TRBV3-1, with D perhaps TRBD1 (5 bases). V lost 1 base and J lost 10, with 13 bases in between. Germline CDR1 reads LGHDT; CDR2 reads YNNKEL (reference sequence). This CDR3 spans 13 amino acids. This CDR3 reads CASSQGQGGVAFF. The CDR3 nucleotides are TGTGCCAGCAGCCAAGGTCAGGGAGGGGTAGCTTTCTTT.

The chain couples TRBV4-1 to TRBJ1-1, with 11 bases that match TRBD1. This CDR3 has 14 amino acids. CDR1 and CDR2 (germline): MGHRA, YSYEKL. V lost 4 bases to trimming and J lost 5 bases; unmatched junction nucleotides: 3. The CDR3 region is CASSRGTGGTEAFF. The CDR3 nucleotides read TGCGCCAGCAGCCGAGGGACAGGGGGGACTGAAGCTTTCTTT.

This chain joins TRBV12-3 or TRBV12-4 and TRBJ2-1; 7 bases fit TRBD2. CDR3 length equals 14 residues. With V trimmed by 6 bases and J by 7 bases, 9 bases remained unmatched. CDR3 in DNA: TGTGCCAGCAGGAAACGGGGGGACGGGAATGAGCAGTTCTTC. It encodes CASRKRGDGNEQFF.